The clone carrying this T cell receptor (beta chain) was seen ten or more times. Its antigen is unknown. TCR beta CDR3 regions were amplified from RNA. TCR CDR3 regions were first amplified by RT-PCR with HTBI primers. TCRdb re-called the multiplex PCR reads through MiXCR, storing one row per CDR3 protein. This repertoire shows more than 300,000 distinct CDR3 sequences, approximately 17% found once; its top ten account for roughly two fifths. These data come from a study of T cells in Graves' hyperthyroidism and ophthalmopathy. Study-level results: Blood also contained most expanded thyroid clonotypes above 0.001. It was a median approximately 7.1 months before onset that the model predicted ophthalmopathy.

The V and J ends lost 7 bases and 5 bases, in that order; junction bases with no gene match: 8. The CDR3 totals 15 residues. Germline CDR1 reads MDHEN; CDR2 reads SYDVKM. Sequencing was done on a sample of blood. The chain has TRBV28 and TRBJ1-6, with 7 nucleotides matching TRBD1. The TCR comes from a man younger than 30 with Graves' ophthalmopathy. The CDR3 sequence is CASTRGDRDNSPLHF. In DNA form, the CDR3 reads TGTGCCAGCACCCGAGGGGACAGAGATAATTCACCCCTCCACTTT.